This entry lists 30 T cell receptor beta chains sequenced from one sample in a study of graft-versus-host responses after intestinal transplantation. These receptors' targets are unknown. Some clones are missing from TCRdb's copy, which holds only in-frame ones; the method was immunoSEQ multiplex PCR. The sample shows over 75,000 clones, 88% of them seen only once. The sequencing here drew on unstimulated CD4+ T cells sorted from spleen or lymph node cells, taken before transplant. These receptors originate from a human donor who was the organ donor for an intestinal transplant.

The CDR3 sequence: CASSGNRDPGWGGVFSNEQFF. The CDR3 region has the DNA TGTGCCAGCAGTGGGAACCGGGACCCAGGGTGGGGAGGGGTTTTTAGCAATGAGCAGTTCTTC. The V call is TRBV2, the J call TRBJ2-1; 7 bases align to TRBD2. Germline V gene sequence: CDR1 SNHLY, CDR2 FYNNEI. The CDR3 sequence is 21 residues long. V shed 4 bases and J 6 bases; nucleotides not matched to a gene: 27.

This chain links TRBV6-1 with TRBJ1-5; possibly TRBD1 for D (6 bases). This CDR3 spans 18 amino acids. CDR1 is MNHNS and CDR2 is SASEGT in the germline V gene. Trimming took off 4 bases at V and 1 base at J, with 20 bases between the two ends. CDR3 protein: CASSGGPSQGSSNQPQHF. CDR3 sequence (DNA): TGTGCCAGCAGTGGAGGCCCTTCACAGGGCTCAAGCAATCAGCCCCAGCATTTT.

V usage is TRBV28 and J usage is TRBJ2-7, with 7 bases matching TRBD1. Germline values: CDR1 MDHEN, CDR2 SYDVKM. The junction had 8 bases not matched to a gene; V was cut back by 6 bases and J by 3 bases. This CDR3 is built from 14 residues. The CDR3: CASRPYRGGYEQYF. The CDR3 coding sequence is TGTGCCAGCAGACCTTACAGGGGTGGCTACGAGCAGTACTTC.

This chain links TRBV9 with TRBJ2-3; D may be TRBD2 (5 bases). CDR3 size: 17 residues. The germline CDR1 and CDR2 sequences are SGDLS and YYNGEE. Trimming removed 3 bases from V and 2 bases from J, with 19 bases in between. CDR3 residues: CASSGAFGLAPTDTQYF. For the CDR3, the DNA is TGTGCCAGCAGCGGAGCCTTCGGGCTAGCCCCCACAGATACGCAGTATTTT.

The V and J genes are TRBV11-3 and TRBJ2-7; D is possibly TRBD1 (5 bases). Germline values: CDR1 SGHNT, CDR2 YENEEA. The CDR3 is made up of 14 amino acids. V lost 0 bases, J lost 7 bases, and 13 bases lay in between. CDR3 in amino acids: CASSLDRPHREQYF. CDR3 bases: TGTGCCAGCAGCTTAGATAGGCCCCACAGGGAGCAGTACTTC.

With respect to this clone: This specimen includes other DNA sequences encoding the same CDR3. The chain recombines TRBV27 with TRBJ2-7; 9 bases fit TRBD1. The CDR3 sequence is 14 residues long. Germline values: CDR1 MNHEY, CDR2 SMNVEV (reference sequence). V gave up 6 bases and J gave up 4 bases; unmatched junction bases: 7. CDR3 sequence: CASRRTGGAYEQYF. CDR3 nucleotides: TGTGCCAGCAGGAGAACAGGGGGCGCTTACGAGCAGTACTTC.

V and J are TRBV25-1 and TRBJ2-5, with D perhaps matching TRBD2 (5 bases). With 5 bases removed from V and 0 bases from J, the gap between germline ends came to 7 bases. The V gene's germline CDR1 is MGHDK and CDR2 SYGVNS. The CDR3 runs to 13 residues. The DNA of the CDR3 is TGTGCCAGCAGTTCGGGAAACCAAGAGACCCAGTACTTC. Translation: CASSSGNQETQYF.

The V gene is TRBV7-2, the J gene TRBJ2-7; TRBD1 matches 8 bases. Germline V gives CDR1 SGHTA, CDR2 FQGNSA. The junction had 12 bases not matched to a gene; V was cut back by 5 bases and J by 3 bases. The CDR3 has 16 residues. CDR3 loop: CASSRSTGGEGYEQYF. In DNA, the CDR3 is TGTGCCAGCAGCCGATCAACAGGGGGAGAAGGCTACGAGCAGTACTTC.

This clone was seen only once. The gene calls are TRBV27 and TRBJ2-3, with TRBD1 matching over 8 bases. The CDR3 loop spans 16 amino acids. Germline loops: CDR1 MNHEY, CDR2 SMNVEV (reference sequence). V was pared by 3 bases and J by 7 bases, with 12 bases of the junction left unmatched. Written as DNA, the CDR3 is TGTGCCAGCAGTTTTCAGGGGGCGGGACGCACGTATACGCAGTATTTT. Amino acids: CASSFQGAGRTYTQYF.

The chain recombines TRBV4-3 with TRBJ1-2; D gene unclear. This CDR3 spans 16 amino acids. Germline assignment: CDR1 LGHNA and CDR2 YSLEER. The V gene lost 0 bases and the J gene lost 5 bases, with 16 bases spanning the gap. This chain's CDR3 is CASSQDLRKREYGYTF. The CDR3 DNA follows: TGCGCCAGCAGCCAAGATCTCCGGAAGCGGGAGTATGGCTACACCTTC.

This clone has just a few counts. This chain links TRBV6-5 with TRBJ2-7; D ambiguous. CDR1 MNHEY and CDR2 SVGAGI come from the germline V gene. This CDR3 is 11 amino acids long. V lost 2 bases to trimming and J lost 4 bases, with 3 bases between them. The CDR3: CASSYAYEQYF. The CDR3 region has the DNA TGTGCCAGCAGTTACGCGTACGAGCAGTACTTC.

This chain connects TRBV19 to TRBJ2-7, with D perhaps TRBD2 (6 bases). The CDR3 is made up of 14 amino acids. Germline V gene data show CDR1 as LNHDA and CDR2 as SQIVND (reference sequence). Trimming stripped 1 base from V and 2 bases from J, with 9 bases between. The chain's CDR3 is CASSIGRDPYEQYF. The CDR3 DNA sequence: TGTGCCAGTAGTATAGGGAGGGACCCCTACGAGCAGTACTTC.

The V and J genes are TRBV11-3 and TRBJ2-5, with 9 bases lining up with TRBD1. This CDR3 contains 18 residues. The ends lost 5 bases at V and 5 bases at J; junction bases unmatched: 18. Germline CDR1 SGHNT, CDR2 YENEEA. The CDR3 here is CASSTLPRDRVYFETQYF. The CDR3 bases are TGTGCCAGCAGCACCCTCCCCCGGGACAGGGTGTATTTCGAGACCCAGTACTTC.

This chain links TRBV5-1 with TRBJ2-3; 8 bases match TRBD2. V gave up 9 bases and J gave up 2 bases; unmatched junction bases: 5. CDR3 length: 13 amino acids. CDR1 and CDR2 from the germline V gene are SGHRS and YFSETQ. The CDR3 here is CATRGGTTDTQYF. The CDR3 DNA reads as TGCGCCACCCGGGGGGGCACCACAGATACGCAGTATTTT.

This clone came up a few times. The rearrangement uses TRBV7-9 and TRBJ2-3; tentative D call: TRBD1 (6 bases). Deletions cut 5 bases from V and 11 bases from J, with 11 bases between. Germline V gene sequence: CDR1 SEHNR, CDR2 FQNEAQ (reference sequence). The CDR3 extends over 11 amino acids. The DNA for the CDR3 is TGTGCCAGCAGCGGGGGCCCAGTGCAGTATTTT. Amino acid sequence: CASSGGPVQYF.

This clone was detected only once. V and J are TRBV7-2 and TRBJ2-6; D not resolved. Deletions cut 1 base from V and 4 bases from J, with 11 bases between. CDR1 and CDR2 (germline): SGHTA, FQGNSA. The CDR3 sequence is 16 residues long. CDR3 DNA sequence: TGTGCCAGCAGCTTAGTACTGATCTCCGGGGCCAACGTCCTGACTTTC. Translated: CASSLVLISGANVLTF.

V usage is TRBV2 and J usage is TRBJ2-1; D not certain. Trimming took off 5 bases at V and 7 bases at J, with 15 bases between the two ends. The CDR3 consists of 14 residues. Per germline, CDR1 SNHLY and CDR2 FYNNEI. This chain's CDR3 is CASSIRLSWNEQFF. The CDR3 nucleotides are TGTGCCAGCAGTATACGGTTAAGCTGGAATGAGCAGTTCTTC.

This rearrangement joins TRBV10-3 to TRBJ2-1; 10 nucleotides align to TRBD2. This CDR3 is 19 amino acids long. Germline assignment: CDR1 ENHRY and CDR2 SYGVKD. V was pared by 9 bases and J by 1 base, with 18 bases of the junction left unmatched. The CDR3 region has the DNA TGTGCCATGGGCGACAGCGGGAGGGCCACGAGGAGGTCCTACAATGAGCAGTTCTTC. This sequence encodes CAMGDSGRATRRSYNEQFF.

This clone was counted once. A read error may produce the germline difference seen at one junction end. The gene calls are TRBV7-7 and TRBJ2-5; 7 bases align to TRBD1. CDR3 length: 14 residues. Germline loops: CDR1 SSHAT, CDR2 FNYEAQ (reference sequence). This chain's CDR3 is CASSQNRGVETQYF. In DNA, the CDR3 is TGTGCTAGCAGCCAAAACAGGGGTGTGGAGACCCAGTACTTC.

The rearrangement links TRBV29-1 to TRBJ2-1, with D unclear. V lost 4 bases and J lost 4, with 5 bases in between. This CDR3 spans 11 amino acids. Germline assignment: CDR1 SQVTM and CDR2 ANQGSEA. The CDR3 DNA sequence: TGCAGCGTTGGGCAGTACAATGAGCAGTTCTTC. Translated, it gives CSVGQYNEQFF.

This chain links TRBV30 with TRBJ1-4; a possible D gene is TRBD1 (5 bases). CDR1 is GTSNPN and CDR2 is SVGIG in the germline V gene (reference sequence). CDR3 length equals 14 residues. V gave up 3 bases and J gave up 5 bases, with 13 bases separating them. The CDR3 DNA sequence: TGTGCCTGGAGAACGACAGTTTTAAATGAAAAACTGTTTTTT. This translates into CAWRTTVLNEKLFF.

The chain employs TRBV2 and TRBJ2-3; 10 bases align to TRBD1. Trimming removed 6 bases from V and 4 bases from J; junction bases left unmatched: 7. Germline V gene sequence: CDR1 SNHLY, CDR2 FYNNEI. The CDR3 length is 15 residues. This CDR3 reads CASSPKGQGSDTQYF. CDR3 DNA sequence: TGTGCCAGCAGCCCCAAGGGACAGGGGTCAGATACGCAGTATTTT.

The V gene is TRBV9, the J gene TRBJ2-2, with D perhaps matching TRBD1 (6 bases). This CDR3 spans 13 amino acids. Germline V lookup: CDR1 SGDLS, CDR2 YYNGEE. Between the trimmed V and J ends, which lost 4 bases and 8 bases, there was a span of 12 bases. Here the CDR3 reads CASSPTGLGELFF. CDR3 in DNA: TGTGCCAGCAGCCCTACAGGGCTAGGGGAGCTGTTTTTT.

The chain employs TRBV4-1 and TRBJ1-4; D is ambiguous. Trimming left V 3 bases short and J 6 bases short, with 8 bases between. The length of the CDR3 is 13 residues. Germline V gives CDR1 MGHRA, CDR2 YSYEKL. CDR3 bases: TGCGCCAGCAGCCAGTTTTCTGATGAAAAACTGTTTTTT. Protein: CASSQFSDEKLFF.

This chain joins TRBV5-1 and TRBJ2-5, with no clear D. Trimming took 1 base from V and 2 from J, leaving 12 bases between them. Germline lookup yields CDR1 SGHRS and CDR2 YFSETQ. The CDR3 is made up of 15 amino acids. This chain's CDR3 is CASSLQQPFQETQYF. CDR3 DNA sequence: TGCGCCAGCAGCTTGCAACAGCCCTTTCAAGAGACCCAGTACTTC.

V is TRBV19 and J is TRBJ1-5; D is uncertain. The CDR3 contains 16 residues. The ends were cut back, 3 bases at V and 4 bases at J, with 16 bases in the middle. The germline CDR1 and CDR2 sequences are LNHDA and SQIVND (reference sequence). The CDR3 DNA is TGTGCCAGTAGTATGGTGGTTCGGGGTGGTAATCAGCCCCAGCATTTT. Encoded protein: CASSMVVRGGNQPQHF. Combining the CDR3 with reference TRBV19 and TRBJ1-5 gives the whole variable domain DGGITQSPKYLFRKEGQNVTLSCEQNLNHDAMYWYRQDPGQGLRLIYYSQIVNDFQKGDIAEGYSVSREKKESFPLTVTSAQKNPTAFYLCASSMVVRGGNQPQHFGDGTRLSIL.

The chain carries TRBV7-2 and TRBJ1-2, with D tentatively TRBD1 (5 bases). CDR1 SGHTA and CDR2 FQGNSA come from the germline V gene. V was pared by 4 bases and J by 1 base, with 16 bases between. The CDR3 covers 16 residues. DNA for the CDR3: TGTGCCAGCAGCTCTGGGGGGGGGTTACGTAACTATGGCTACACCTTC. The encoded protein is CASSSGGGLRNYGYTF. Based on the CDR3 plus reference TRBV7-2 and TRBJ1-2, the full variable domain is GAGVSQSPSNKVTEKGKDVELRCDPISGHTALYWYRQSLGQGLEFLIYFQGNSAPDKSGLPSDRFSAERTGGSVSTLTIQRTQQEDSAVYLCASSSGGGLRNYGYTFGSGTRLTVV.

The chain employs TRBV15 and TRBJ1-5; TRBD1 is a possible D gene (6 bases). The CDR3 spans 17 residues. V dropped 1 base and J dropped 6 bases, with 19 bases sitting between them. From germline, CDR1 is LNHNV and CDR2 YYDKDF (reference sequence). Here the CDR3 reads CATSRGGLWGGGQPQHF. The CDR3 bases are TGTGCCACCAGCAGAGGGGGGTTGTGGGGGGGCGGTCAGCCCCAGCATTTT.

CDR3 residues: CASSDLLNNEQFF. DNA for the CDR3: TGTGCCAGCAGTGATCTACTTAACAATGAGCAGTTCTTC. The chain uses TRBV25-1 and TRBJ2-1; D is undetermined. From germline, CDR1 is MGHDK and CDR2 SYGVNS. Trimming shortened V by 3 bases and J by 5 bases, and 8 bases separated the two germline ends. The CDR3 length is 13 residues.

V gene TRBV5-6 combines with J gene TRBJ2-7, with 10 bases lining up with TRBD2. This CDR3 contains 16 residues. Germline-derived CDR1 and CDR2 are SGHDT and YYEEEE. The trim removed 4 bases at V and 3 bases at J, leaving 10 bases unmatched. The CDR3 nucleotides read TGTGCCAGCAGCCCATCCAAGCGGGGGGGCGACTACGAGCAGTACTTC. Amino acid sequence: CASSPSKRGGDYEQYF.